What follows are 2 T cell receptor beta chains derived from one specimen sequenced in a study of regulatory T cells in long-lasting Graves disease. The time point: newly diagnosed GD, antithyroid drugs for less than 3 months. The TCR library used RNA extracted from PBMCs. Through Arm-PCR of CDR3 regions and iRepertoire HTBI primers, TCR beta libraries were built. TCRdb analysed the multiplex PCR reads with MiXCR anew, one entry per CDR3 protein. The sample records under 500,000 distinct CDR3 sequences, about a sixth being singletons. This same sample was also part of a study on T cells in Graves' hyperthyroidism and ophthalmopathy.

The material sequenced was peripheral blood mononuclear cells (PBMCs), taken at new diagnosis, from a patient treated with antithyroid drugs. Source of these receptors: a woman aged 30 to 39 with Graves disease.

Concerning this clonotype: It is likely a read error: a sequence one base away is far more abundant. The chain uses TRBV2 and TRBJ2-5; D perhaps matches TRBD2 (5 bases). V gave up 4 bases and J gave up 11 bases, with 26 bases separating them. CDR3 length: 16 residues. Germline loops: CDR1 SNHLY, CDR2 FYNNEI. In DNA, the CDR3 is TGTGCCAGCAGTGTGTTAGGGAGCGGCCCTGGATATGAGCAGTACTTC. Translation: CASSVLGSGPGYEQYF.

The CDR3 region is CASSYSPNEQFF. The DNA for the CDR3 is TGTGCCAGCAGTTACTCTCCCAATGAGCAGTTCTTC. This chain connects TRBV6-2 or TRBV6-3 to TRBJ2-5; the D is unclear. Matching the DNA end better, TRBJ2-1 makes the J call doubtful. The germline gives CDR1 MNHEY, CDR2 SVGEGT. This CDR3 is 12 amino acids long.